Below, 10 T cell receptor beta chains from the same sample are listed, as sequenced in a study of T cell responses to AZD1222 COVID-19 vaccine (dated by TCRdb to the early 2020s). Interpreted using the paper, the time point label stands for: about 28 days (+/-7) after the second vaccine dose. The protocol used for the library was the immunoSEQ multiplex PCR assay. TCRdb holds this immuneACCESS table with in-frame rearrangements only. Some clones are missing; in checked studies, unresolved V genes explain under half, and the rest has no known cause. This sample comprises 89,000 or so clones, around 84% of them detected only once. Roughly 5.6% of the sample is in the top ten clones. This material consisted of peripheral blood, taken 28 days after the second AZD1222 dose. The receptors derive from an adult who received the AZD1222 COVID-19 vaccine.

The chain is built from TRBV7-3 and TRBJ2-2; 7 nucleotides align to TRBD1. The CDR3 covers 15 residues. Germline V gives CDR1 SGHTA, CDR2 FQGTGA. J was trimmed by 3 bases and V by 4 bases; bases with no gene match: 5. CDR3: CASSSRTGYTGELFF. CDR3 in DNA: TGTGCCAGCAGCTCGAGGACAGGCTACACCGGGGAGCTGTTTTTT.

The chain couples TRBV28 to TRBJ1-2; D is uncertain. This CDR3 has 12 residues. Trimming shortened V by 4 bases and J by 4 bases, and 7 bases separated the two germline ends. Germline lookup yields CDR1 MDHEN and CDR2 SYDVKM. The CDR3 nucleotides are TGTGCCAGCAGTTCCCAACGCTATGGCTACACCTTC. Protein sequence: CASSSQRYGYTF.

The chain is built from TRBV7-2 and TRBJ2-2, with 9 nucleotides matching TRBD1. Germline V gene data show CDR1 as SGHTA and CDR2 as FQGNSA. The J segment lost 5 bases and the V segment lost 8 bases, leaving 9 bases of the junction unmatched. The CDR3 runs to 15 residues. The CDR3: CASSRRTGETGELFF. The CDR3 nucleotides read TGTGCCAGCTCCCGCCGGACAGGGGAAACCGGGGAGCTGTTTTTT.

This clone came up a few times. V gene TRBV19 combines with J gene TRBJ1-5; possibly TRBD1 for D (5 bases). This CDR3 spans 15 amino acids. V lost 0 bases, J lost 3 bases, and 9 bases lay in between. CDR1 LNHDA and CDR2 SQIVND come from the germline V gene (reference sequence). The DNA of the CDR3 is TGTGCCAGTAGTATAGAGGGGCAGAACAATCAGCCCCAGCATTTT. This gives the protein CASSIEGQNNQPQHF.

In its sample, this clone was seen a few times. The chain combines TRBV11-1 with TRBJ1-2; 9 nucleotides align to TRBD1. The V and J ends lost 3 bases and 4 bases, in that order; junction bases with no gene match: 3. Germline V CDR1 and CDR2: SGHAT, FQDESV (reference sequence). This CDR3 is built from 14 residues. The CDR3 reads CASSFGTGPYGYTF. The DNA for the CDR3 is TGTGCCAGCAGCTTTGGGACAGGGCCCTATGGCTACACCTTC.

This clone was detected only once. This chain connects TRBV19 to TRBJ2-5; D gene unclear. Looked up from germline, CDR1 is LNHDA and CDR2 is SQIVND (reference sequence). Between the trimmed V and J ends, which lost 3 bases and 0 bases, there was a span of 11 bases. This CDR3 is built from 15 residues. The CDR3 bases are TGTGCCAGTAGTATCGGTCAGAGGTACCAAGAGACCCAGTACTTC. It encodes CASSIGQRYQETQYF. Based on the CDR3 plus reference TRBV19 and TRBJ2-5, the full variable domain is DGGITQSPKYLFRKEGQNVTLSCEQNLNHDAMYWYRQDPGQGLRLIYYSQIVNDFQKGDIAEGYSVSREKKESFPLTVTSAQKNPTAFYLCASSIGQRYQETQYFGPGTRLLVL.

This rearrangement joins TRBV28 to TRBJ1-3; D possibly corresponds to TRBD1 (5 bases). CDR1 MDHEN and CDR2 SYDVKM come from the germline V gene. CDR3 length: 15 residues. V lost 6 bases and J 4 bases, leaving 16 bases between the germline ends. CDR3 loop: CASRTSGLSGNTIYF. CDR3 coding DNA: TGTGCCAGCAGGACCTCAGGGCTCTCCGGAAACACCATATATTTT.

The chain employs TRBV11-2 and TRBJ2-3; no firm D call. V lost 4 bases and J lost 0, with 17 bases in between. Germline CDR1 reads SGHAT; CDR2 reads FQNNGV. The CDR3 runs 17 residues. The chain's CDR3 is CASSSFRTPRSTDTQYF. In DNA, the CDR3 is TGTGCCAGCAGCTCGTTTCGGACGCCCCGGAGCACAGATACGCAGTATTTT. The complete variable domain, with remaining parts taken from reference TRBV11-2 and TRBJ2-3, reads EAGVAQSPRYKIIEKRQSVAFWCNPISGHATLYWYQQILGQGPKLLIQFQNNGVVDDSQLPKDRFSAERLKGVDSTLKIQPAKLEDSAVYLCASSSFRTPRSTDTQYFGPGTRLTVL.

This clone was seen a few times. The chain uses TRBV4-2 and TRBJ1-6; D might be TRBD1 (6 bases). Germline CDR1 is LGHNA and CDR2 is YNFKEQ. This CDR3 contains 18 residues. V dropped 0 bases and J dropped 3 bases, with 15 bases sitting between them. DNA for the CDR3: TGTGCCAGCAGCCAAGAAGTCCCAGGGGACCTCTATAATTCACCCCTCCACTTT. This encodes CASSQEVPGDLYNSPLHF.

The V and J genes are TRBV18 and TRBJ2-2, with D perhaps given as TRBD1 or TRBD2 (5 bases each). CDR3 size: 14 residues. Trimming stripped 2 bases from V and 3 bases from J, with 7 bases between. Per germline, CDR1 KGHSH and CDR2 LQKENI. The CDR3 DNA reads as TGTGCCAGCTCACCAGGGGGATACACCGGGGAGCTGTTTTTT. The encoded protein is CASSPGGYTGELFF.